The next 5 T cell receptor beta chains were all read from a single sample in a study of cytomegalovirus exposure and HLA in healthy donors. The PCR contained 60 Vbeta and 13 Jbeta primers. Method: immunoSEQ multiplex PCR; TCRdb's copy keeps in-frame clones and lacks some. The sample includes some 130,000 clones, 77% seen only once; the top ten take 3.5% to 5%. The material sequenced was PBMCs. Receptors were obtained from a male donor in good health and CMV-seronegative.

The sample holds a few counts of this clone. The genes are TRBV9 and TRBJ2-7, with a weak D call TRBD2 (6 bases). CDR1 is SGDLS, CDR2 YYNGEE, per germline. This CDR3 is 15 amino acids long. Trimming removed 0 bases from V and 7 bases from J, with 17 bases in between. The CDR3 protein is CASSVGGSGVLEQYF. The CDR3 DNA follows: TGTGCCAGCAGCGTAGGGGGTAGCGGCGTCTTGGAGCAGTACTTC.

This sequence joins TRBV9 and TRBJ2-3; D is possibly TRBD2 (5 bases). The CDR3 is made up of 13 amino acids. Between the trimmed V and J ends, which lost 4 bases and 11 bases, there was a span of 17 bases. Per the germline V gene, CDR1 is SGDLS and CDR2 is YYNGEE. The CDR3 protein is CASSPRERVMQYF. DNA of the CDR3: TGTGCCAGCAGCCCCCGCGAGAGGGTGATGCAGTATTTT.

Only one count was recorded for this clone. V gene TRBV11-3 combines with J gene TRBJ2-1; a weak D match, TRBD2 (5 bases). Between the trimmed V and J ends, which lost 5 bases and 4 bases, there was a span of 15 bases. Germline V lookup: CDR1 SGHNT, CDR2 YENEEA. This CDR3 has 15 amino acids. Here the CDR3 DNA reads TGTGCCAGCAGCGCCTGGCGGGCCCCTTACAATGAGCAGTTCTTC. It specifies CASSAWRAPYNEQFF. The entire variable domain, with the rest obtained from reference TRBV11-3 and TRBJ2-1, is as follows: EAGVVQSPRYKIIEKKQPVAFWCNPISGHNTLYWYLQNLGQGPELLIRYENEEAVDDSQLPKDRFSAERLKGVDSTLKIQPAELGDSAVYLCASSAWRAPYNEQFFGPGTRLTVL.

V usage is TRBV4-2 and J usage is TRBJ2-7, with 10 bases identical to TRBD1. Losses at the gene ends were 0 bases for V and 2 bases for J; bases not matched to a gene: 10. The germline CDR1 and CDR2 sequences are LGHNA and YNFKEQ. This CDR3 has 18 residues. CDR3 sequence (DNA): TGTGCCAGCAGCCAAGATCAGAGCGGACAGGGGGGGGCCTACGAGCAGTACTTC. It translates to CASSQDQSGQGGAYEQYF.

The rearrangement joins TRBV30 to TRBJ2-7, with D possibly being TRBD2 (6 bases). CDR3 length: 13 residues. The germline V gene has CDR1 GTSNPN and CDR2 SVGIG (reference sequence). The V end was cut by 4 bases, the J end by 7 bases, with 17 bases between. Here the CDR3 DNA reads TGTGCCTGGAACGATTGGACTACGAAGGAGCAGTACTTC. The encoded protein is CAWNDWTTKEQYF.